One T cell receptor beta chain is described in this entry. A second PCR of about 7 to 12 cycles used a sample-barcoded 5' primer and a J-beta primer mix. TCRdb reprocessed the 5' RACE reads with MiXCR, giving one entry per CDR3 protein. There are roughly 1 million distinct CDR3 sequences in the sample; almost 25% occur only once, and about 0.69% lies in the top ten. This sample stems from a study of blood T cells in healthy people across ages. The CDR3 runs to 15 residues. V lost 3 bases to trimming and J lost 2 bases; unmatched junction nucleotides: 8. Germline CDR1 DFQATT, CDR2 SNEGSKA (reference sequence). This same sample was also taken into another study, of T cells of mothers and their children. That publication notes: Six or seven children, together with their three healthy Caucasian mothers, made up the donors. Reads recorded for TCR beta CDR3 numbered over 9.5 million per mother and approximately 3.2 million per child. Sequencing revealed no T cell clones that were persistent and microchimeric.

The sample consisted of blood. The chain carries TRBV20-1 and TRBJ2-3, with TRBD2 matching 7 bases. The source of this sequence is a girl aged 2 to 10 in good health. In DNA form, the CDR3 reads TGCAGTGCTAGGCGGCTAGCGGAATACACAGATACGCAGTATTTT. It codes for CSARRLAEYTDTQYF.